The 17 T cell receptor beta chains in this list originate from one sample, sequenced in a study of blood T cell repertoires in COVID-19. Assay: immunoSEQ multiplex PCR; the TCRdb copy retains only in-frame clones and omits some. Of a few hundred thousand clones listed, roughly 87% are singletons. Sequenced sample: PBMCs or T cells enriched from blood (not recorded which). The source of these receptors is a woman under 40 who had recovered from COVID-19.

The chain has TRBV19 and TRBJ1-1; 11 bases are shared with TRBD1. The CDR3 covers 15 residues. Germline V gene lookup returns CDR1 LNHDA and CDR2 SQIVND (reference sequence). After removal of 7 bases from V and 7 bases from J, the junction contained 11 bases not matched to a gene. The CDR3 DNA sequence: TGTGCCAGTACCCCCGGGACAGGGGGATTTGGTGAAGCTTTCTTT. Translated: CASTPGTGGFGEAFF.

This clone showed up just once. This chain links TRBV9 with TRBJ2-1; TRBD2 matches 11 bases. This CDR3 contains 16 residues. The germline V gene has CDR1 SGDLS and CDR2 YYNGEE. With V trimmed by 3 bases and J by 1 base, 3 bases remained unmatched. This chain's CDR3 is CASSARLAGSYNEQFF. The CDR3 coding sequence is TGTGCCAGCAGCGCCCGACTAGCGGGGTCCTACAATGAGCAGTTCTTC. Using reference TRBV9 and TRBJ2-1 for the parts outside the CDR3, the full variable domain is DSGVTQTPKHLITATGQRVTLRCSPRSGDLSVYWYQQSLDQGLQFLIQYYNGEERAKGNILERFSAQQFPDLHSELNLSSLELGDSALYFCASSARLAGSYNEQFFGPGTRLTVL.

The chain combines TRBV9 with TRBJ1-1; D is uncertain. The germline V gene encodes CDR1 SGDLS and CDR2 YYNGEE. CDR3 size: 15 residues. V shed 3 bases and J shed 4 bases, with 16 bases lying between them. CDR3 protein: CASSGEGLAATEAFF. The CDR3 bases are TGTGCCAGCAGCGGGGAGGGTCTCGCTGCCACTGAAGCTTTCTTT.

This chain links TRBV20-1 with TRBJ2-1; D is ambiguous. Between the trimmed V and J ends, which lost 3 bases and 9 bases, there was a span of 15 bases. The CDR3 loop spans 13 amino acids. The germline V gene has CDR1 DFQATT and CDR2 SNEGSKA (reference sequence). CDR3 residues: CSASGDSTGEQFF. The CDR3 coding sequence is TGCAGTGCTAGTGGTGATTCTACGGGTGAGCAGTTCTTC.

CDR3 nucleotides: TGTGCCAGCAGTCCTCTGGGGACTAGCCCCTCCTACAATGAGCAGTTCTTC. Translation: CASSPLGTSPSYNEQFF. The chain uses TRBV6-6 and TRBJ2-1; 9 nucleotides match TRBD2. Germline lookup yields CDR1 MNHNY and CDR2 SVGAGI (reference sequence). There are 17 residues in the CDR3. V trimming: 5 bases; J trimming: 0 bases; junction bases outside the gene matches: 8.

The CDR3 DNA is TGTGCCAGCTCACCACCGGGCAGCCAAGAGACCCAGTACTTC. This sequence encodes CASSPPGSQETQYF. The chain recombines TRBV18 with TRBJ2-5; no clear D. In germline, CDR1 is KGHSH, CDR2 LQKENI. V was shortened by 0 bases and J by 1 base, with 6 bases between the two germline ends. The CDR3 spans 14 residues.

The gene calls are TRBV6-1 and TRBJ2-6, with a weak D call TRBD1 (5 bases). V was clipped by 2 bases and J by 0 bases, with 8 bases between them. Germline V CDR1 and CDR2: MNHNS, SASEGT. This CDR3 spans 16 amino acids. CDR3 nucleotides: TGTGCCAGCAGTGAACTTGGGGCCTCTGGGGCCAACGTCCTGACTTTC. Residues: CASSELGASGANVLTF.

The chain carries TRBV6-5 and TRBJ1-6, with D perhaps matching TRBD1 (5 bases). The CDR3 has 14 residues. V lost 4 bases and J 9 bases, leaving 13 bases between the germline ends. CDR1 and CDR2 from the germline V gene are MNHEY and SVGAGI. CDR3 sequence: CASSWTTPRSPLHF. The CDR3, as DNA: TGTGCCAGCAGTTGGACAACCCCACGTTCACCCCTCCACTTT.

The chain recombines TRBV5-1 with TRBJ2-7, with TRBD1 matching 8 bases. The V and J ends lost 2 bases and 2 bases, in that order; junction bases with no gene match: 6. CDR1 and CDR2 (germline): SGHRS, YFSETQ. The CDR3 length is 15 residues. CDR3 sequence reads: CASSLGQGLAYEQYF. In nucleotides, the CDR3 is TGCGCCAGCAGCTTAGGACAGGGCCTAGCCTACGAGCAGTACTTC.

This chain connects TRBV9 to TRBJ1-1; no clear D. CDR1 is SGDLS and CDR2 is YYNGEE in the germline V gene. The V and J ends lost 0 bases and 3 bases respectively, with 9 bases between them. The CDR3 covers 14 residues. This chain's CDR3 is CASSVDQADTEAFF. CDR3 in DNA: TGTGCCAGCAGCGTAGATCAAGCCGACACTGAAGCTTTCTTT.

The chain joins TRBV28 to TRBJ2-1, with D perhaps TRBD2 (6 bases). The ends were cut back, 2 bases at V and 8 bases at J, with 10 bases in the middle. This CDR3 has 13 amino acids. The V gene's germline CDR1 is MDHEN and CDR2 SYDVKM. The CDR3 DNA sequence: TGTGCCAGCAGTTTAACCGGGGGATATGAGCAGTTCTTC. Translation gives CASSLTGGYEQFF. Supplemented by reference TRBV28 and TRBJ2-1, the full variable domain reads DVKVTQSSRYLVKRTGEKVFLECVQDMDHENMFWYRQDPGLGLRLIYFSYDVKMKEKGDIPEGYSVSREKKERFSLILESASTNQTSMYLCASSLTGGYEQFFGPGTRLTVL.

This chain connects TRBV12-3 or TRBV12-4 to TRBJ2-3, with D unclear. The CDR3 is 11 residues long. V was cut by 8 bases and J by 5 bases, with 8 bases left in between. This CDR3 is CASGRGDTQYF. CDR3 coding DNA: TGTGCCAGCGGCCGTGGAGATACGCAGTATTTT.

The J gene is TRBJ2-7, the V gene TRBV6-5, with D possibly matching TRBD1 (6 bases). Trimming took off 6 bases at V and 1 base at J, with 13 bases between the two ends. The CDR3 contains 14 residues. Per the germline V gene, CDR1 is MNHEY and CDR2 is SVGAGI. The CDR3 bases are TGTGCCAGCAGAGTTCGGGACACTTCCTACGAGCAGTACTTC. Protein product: CASRVRDTSYEQYF.

CDR3 protein: CASSRDSGGGDEQFF. Here the CDR3 DNA reads TGTGCCAGCAGCCGAGACTCGGGGGGGGGCGATGAGCAGTTCTTC. V usage is TRBV7-8 and J usage is TRBJ2-1; 8 nucleotides match TRBD2. After removal of 5 bases from V and 8 bases from J, the junction contained 11 bases not matched to a gene. The germline gives CDR1 SGHVS, CDR2 FQNEAQ. This CDR3 region has 15 residues.

This clone was detected only a few times. The chain uses TRBV6-5 and TRBJ1-1, with 8 nucleotides matching TRBD1. Germline loops: CDR1 MNHEY, CDR2 SVGAGI. Trimming removed 2 bases from V and 0 bases from J; junction bases left unmatched: 2. The length of the CDR3 is 15 residues. The CDR3 is CASSYQTGVNTEAFF. The CDR3 nucleotides are TGTGCCAGCAGTTACCAGACAGGGGTGAACACTGAAGCTTTCTTT.

V and J are TRBV30 and TRBJ2-5; 8 positions agree with TRBD2. The length of the CDR3 is 15 residues. The V gene end was trimmed by 4 bases and the J gene end by 4 bases; junction bases not matched to a gene: 11. The germline V gene has CDR1 GTSNPN and CDR2 SVGIG (reference sequence). The CDR3 DNA reads TGTGCCTGGACCAAGCGGGGGCTCGTAGGAGAGACCCAGTACTTC. This encodes CAWTKRGLVGETQYF.

The rearrangement uses TRBV7-9 and TRBJ1-1, with a weak D call TRBD1 (6 bases). In germline, CDR1 is SEHNR, CDR2 FQNEAQ (reference sequence). V shed 1 base and J shed 4 bases, with 13 bases lying between them. The CDR3 length is 15 residues. CDR3 sequence: CASSLVIGQSTEAFF. CDR3 nucleotide sequence: TGTGCCAGCAGCTTAGTTATCGGACAGAGCACTGAAGCTTTCTTT.